This T cell receptor (beta chain) was identified during a study of T-cell reconstitution after alpha-beta-depleted transplantation in children. The CDR3 has 14 residues. Germline assignment: CDR1 MNHEY and CDR2 SMNVEV (reference sequence). The V end lost 3 bases, the J end lost 10 bases, and 13 bases lay between the germline ends. Unique molecular identifiers featured in how the TCRbeta library was prepared. TCRdb itself ran the PCR reads through MiXCR, one entry per CDR3 protein. The sample carries 700,000 or so distinct CDR3 sequences, roughly 14% recorded once. This clonotype was recorded a few times. What it recognizes is unknown. Study-wide results and caveats: Among T cells one year after transplant, newly produced cells accounted for most counts and diversity. The high TCRbeta diversity at day 60 in some patients came from surviving recipient T cells and thymic progenitors. Several hundred rapidly expanded clones from non-depleted graft cells reportedly supplied alpha-beta T cells about two months post-transplant.

The receptor was isolated from a girl under 10 years old with congenital amegakaryocytic thrombocytopenia, due to receive a stem cell transplant. V is TRBV27 and J is TRBJ1-6; D remains ambiguous. Specimen: PBMCs, collected before TCRalphabeta/CD19-depleted stem cell transplant. As DNA, the CDR3 is TGTGCCAGCAGTTTGGACGGGGTAGGGTCACCCCTCCACTTT. Amino acid sequence: CASSLDGVGSPLHF.